The T cell receptor (beta chain) described here comes from a study of blood T cell repertoires in COVID-19. Study in general: Samples taken during acute and convalescent COVID-19 were collected in the United States, Italy and Spain. T cells, B-cell-depleted T cells, or PBMCs provided the cDNA or gDNA that served as material.

The repertoire was sequenced with immunoSEQ multiplex PCR; TCRdb's copy has only in-frame clones and lacks some. Counted here are over 300,000 clones, around 89% occurring once; the ten biggest clones make up 0.97%. Cohorts were assigned according to the clinical history that participants reported. Germline V gives CDR1 SNHLY, CDR2 FYNNEI. V gave up 4 bases and J gave up 1 base, with 10 bases separating them. This CDR3 has 14 residues. Sequencing was performed on PBMCs or T cells enriched from blood (not recorded which). The chain has TRBV2 and TRBJ1-1; D uncertain. The TCR originated in a young woman with acute COVID-19. The CDR3 loop is CASSGMGRNTEAFF. The CDR3 DNA sequence: TGTGCCAGCAGTGGGATGGGGAGGAACACTGAAGCTTTCTTT. The full variable domain, in which reference TRBV2 and TRBJ1-1 provide the parts outside the CDR3, is EPEVTQTPSHQVTQMGQEVILRCVPISNHLYFYWYRQILGQKVEFLVSFYNNEISEKSEIFDDQFSVERPDGSNFTLKIRSTKLEDSAMYFCASSGMGRNTEAFFGQGTRLTVV.